This T cell receptor beta chain was sequenced in a study of response to subunit inactivated influenza vaccine. Study-level results: The authors suggested that few new T cells are recruited per seasonal influenza vaccination.

This CDR3 comprises 15 residues. With 2 bases removed from V and 7 bases from J, the gap between germline ends came to 12 bases. Germline V CDR1 and CDR2: SGHTA, FQGTGA. Comment on this clonotype: Its target is not known.

TCRdb reanalysed the RT-PCR reads using MiXCR and keeps one entry per CDR3 protein. The sample has around 480,000 distinct CDR3 sequences; approximately 11% are singletons. V and J are TRBV7-3 and TRBJ1-6; D ambiguous. The sequence came from a man aged 45-65 years who received an inactivated influenza vaccine. The sequencing used PBMCs from blood, collected roughly 46 days after vaccination. CDR3 residues: CASSLGSLGNSPLHF. CDR3 bases: TGTGCCAGCAGCTTAGGGAGCCTCGGGAATTCACCCCTCCACTTT.